One T cell receptor beta chain is described in this entry. Its specificity is not known. As defined, naive CD8 cells were CD45RO-negative and positively selected for CCR7, with terminally differentiated effector memory CD45RA+ cells excluded. This sample was taken from a study of shared clonotypes between healthy human individuals. V lost 6 bases and J 7 bases, leaving 13 bases between the germline ends. The germline V gene encodes CDR1 WSHSY and CDR2 SAAADI. This CDR3 has 12 amino acids. Source study methods: ImmunoSEQ output held junction-only sequences without quality scores, so filtering differed. TCRdb's copy holds only in-frame clones and misses some; the assay was immunoSEQ multiplex PCR. The D gene and trimming were derived from the DNA, and the V and J assignments and clone size from that table. The sample has around 600,000 clones; roughly 95% are singletons. Points from the study as a whole: The sampled material consisted only of blood, and tissue repertoires are likely to differ.

This clonotype was obtained from a woman aged 25 to 39 in good health. V and J are TRBV10-2 and TRBJ2-7, with TRBD1 as a possible D gene (5 bases). Sequencing was performed on naive CD8+ T cells sorted from blood. The CDR3 DNA reads as TGCGCCAGCAGAGAAGGGGCGCTTGAGCAGTACTTC. Protein sequence: CASREGALEQYF.